This T cell receptor (beta chain) was observed in a study of T cells of healthy individuals. In TCRdb, the 5' RACE reads were re-called with MiXCR into one record per CDR3 protein. The profile covers 90,000 to 100,000 distinct CDR3 sequences, with 17% appearing a single time and 6.2% taken by the ten largest. This clonotype originated in a human donor in good health.

CDR3: CASSLGAGTHSDSYEQYF. The CDR3 bases are TGTGCCAGCAGCTTAGGGGCAGGGACCCACTCCGACTCCTACGAGCAGTACTTC. This rearrangement joins TRBV13 to TRBJ2-7; D possibly uses TRBD1 or TRBD2 (5 bases each). V lost 0 bases and J 0 bases, leaving 18 bases between the germline ends. The CDR3 is made up of 18 amino acids. Germline CDR1 and CDR2: PRHDT and FYEKMQ (reference sequence).